The entry below gives a single T cell receptor beta chain sequence along with its context. The antigen is undetermined. Other nucleotide sequences in the sample specify the same CDR3. CDR1 and CDR2 (germline): SGHRS, YFSETQ. The CDR3 is made up of 17 amino acids. V lost 0 bases, J lost 0 bases, and 16 bases lay in between. This sample was taken from a study of identifying expanded T cells in peripheral blood. Study-level points and caveats: Technical replicates showed about 1.1 changed clones; roughly two weeks 15 to 20; four weeks 19. Roughly two-week clone count variance significantly increased as total template count grew.

Repertoires were generated with immunoSEQ multiplex PCR, while TCRdb's copy carries only in-frame clones and drops some. This table has some 95,000 clones, approximately 85% appearing once. Sequencing was done on a sample of blood. This sequence joins TRBV5-1 and TRBJ2-7; D is unresolved. The receptor's source is a person between 18 and 70 years old in good health. DNA for the CDR3: TGCGCCAGCAGCTTGGCGCAAGACTCCCTCGGCTCCTACGAGCAGTACTTC. Its translation is CASSLAQDSLGSYEQYF. Based on the CDR3 plus reference TRBV5-1 and TRBJ2-7, the full variable domain is KAGVTQTPRYLIKTRGQQVTLSCSPISGHRSVSWYQQTPGQGLQFLFEYFSETQRNKGNFPGRFSGRQFSNSRSEMNVSTLELGDSALYLCASSLAQDSLGSYEQYFGPGTRLTVT.